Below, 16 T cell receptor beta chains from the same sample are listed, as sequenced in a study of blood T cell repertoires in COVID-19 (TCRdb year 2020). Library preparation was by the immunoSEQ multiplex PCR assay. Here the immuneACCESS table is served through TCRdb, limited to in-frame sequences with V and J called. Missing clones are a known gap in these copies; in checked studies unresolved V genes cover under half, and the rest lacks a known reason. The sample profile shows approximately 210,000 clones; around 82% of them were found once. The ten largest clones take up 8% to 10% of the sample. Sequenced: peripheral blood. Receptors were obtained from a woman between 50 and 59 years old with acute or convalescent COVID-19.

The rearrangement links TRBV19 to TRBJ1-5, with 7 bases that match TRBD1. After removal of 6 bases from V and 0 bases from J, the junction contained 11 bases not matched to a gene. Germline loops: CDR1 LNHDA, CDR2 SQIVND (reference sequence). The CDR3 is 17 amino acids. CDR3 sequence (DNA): TGTGCCAGTAGGGAAACAGGGGCTGGATTTAGCAATCAGCCCCAGCATTTT. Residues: CASRETGAGFSNQPQHF.

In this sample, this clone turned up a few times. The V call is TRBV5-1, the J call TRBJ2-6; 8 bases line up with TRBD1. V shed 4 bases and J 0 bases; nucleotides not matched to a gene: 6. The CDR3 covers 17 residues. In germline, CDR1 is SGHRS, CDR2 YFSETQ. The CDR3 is CASSPRTGRSGANVLTF. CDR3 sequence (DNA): TGCGCCAGCAGCCCCCGGACAGGGCGCTCTGGGGCCAACGTCCTGACTTTC.

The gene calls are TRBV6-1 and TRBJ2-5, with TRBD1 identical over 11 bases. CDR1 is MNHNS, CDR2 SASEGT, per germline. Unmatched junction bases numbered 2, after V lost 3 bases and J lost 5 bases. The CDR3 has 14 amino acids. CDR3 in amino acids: CASSEDRGRETQYF. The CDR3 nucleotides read TGTGCCAGCAGTGAGGACAGGGGGCGGGAGACCCAGTACTTC.

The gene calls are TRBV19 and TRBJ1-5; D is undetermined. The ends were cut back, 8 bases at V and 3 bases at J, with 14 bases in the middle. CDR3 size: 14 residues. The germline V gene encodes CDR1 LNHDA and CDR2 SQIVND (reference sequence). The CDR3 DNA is TGTGCCAGTCGAGACCGGGTCAACAATCAGCCCCAGCATTTT. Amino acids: CASRDRVNNQPQHF.

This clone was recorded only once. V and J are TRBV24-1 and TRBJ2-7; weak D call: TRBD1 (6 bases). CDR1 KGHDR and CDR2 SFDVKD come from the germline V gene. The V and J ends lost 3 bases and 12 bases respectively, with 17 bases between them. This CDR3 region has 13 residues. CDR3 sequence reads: CATSDGDTGLTYF. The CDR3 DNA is TGTGCCACCAGTGATGGAGATACAGGGCTGACGTACTTC.

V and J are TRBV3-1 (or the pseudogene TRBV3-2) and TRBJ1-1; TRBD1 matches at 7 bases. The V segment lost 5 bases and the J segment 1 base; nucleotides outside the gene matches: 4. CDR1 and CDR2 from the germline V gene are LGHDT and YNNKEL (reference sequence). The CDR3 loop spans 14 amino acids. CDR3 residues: CASSTRDRNTEAFF. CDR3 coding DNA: TGTGCCAGCAGCACCCGGGACAGGAACACTGAAGCTTTCTTT.

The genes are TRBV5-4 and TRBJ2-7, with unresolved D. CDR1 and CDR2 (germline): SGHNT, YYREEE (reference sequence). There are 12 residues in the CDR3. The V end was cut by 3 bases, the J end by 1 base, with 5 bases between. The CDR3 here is CASSSESYEQYF. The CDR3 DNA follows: TGTGCCAGCAGCTCCGAGTCCTACGAGCAGTACTTC.

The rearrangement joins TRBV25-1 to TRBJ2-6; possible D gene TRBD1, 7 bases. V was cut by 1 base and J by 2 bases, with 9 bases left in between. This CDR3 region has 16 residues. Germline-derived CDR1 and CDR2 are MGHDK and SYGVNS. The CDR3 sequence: CASSEWRGPGANVLTF. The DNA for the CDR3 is TGTGCCAGCAGTGAATGGAGGGGGCCTGGGGCCAACGTCCTGACTTTC.

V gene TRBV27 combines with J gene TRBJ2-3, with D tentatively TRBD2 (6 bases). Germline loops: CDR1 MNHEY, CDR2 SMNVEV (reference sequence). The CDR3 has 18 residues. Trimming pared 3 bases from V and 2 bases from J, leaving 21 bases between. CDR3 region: CASSFGLKGRTSTDTQYF. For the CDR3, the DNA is TGTGCCAGCAGTTTTGGGTTAAAGGGGAGGACCTCCACAGATACGCAGTATTTT.

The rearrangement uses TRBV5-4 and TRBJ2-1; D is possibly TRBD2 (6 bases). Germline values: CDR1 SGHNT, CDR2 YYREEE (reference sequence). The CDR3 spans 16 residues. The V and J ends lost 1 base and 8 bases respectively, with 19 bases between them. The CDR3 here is CASSLFSGTSGDEQFF. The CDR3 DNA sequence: TGTGCCAGCAGCTTGTTTAGCGGAACCAGCGGAGATGAGCAGTTCTTC.

Written as DNA, the CDR3 is TGCAGCGTCGCCGAAAACAGGGGGCAGCCCCAGCATTTT. Residues: CSVAENRGQPQHF. This chain connects TRBV29-1 to TRBJ1-5, with 8 bases matching TRBD1. CDR1 is SQVTM, CDR2 ANQGSEA, per germline. The CDR3 length is 13 residues. The trim removed 6 bases at V and 7 bases at J, leaving 8 bases unmatched. The entire variable domain, with the rest obtained from reference TRBV29-1 and TRBJ1-5, is as follows: SAVISQKPSRDICQRGTSLTIQCQVDSQVTMMFWYRQQPGQSLTLIATANQGSEATYESGFVIDKFPISRPNLTFSTLTVSNMSPEDSSIYLCSVAENRGQPQHFGDGTRLSIL.

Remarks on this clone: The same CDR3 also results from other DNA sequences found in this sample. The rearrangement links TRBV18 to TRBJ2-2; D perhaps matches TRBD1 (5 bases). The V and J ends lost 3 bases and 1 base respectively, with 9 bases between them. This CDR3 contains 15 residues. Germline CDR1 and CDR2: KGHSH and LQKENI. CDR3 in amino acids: CASSPGQGNTGELFF. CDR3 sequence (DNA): TGTGCCAGCTCACCCGGGCAGGGGAACACCGGGGAGCTGTTTTTT.

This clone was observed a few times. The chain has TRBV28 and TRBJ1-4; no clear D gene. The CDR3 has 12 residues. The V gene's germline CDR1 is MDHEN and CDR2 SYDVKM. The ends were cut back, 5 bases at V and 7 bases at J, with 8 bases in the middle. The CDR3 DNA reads TGTGCCAGCAGTCCCGCCGGTGAAAAACTGTTTTTT. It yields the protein CASSPAGEKLFF. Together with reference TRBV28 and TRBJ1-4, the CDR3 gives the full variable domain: DVKVTQSSRYLVKRTGEKVFLECVQDMDHENMFWYRQDPGLGLRLIYFSYDVKMKEKGDIPEGYSVSREKKERFSLILESASTNQTSMYLCASSPAGEKLFFGSGTQLSVL.

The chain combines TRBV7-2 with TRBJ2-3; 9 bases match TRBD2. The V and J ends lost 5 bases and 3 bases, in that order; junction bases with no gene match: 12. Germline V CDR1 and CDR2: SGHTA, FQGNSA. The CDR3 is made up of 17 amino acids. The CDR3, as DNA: TGTGCCAGCAGCAGGGGGGGACCGGGACTAGCAACAGATACGCAGTATTTT. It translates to CASSRGGPGLATDTQYF.

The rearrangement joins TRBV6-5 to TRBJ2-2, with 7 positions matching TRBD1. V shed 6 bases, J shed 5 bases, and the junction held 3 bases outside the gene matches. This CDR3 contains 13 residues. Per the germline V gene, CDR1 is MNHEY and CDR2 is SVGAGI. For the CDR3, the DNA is TGTGCCAGCAGGGGACAGTTTACCGGGGAGCTGTTTTTT. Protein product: CASRGQFTGELFF.

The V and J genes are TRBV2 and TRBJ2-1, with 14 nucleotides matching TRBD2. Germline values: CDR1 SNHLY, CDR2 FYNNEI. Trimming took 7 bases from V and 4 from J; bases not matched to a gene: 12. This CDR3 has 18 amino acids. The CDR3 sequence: CASTMTSGRVRAYNEQFF. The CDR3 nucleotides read TGTGCCAGCACCATGACTAGCGGGAGGGTCCGGGCTTACAATGAGCAGTTCTTC.